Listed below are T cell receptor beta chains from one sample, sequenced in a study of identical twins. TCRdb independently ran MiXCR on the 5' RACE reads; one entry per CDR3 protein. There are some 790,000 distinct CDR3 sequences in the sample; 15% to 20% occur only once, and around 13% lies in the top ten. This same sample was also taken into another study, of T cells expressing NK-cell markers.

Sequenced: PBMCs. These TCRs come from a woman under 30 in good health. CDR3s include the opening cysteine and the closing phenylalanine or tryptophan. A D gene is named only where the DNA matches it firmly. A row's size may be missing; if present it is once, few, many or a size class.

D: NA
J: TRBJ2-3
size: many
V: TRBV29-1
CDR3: CSVEISLAGTQYF
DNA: TGCAGCGTTGAAATATCGCTAGCCGGCACGCAGTATTTT

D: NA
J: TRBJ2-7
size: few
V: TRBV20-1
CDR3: CSAKTQGGYEQYF
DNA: TGCAGTGCCAAGACACAGGGAGGCTACGAGCAGTACTTC

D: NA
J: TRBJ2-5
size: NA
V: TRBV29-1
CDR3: CSVSSGYETQYF
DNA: TGCAGCGTCAGTAGCGGATACGAGACCCAGTACTTC

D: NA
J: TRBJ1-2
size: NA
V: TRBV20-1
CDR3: CSARVFSQGYDYTF
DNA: TGCAGTGCTAGAGTTTTCAGCCAGGGGTATGACTACACCTTC

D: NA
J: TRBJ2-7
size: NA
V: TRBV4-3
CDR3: CASSHFSTSEQYF
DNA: TGCGCCAGCAGCCACTTCTCTACGTCCGAGCAGTACTTC

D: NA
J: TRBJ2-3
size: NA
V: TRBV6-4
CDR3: CASSVIQDDTQYF
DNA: TGTGCCAGCAGCGTGATCCAAGATGATACGCAGTATTTT

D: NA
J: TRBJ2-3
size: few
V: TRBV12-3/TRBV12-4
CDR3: CASRRGLESYTQYF
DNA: TGTGCCAGCAGACGGGGGCTAGAGAGTTATACGCAGTATTTT

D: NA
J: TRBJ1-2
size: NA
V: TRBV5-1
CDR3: CASTATGMGYGYTF
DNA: TGCGCCAGCACCGCGACTGGAATGGGCTATGGCTACACCTTC

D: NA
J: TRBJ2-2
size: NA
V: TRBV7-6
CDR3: CASSSQLAGLGTGELFF
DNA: TGTGCCAGCAGCTCTCAACTGGCGGGGTTGGGCACCGGGGAGCTGTTTTTT

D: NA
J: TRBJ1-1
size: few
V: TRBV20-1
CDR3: CSARGRDTEAFF
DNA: TGCAGTGCTCGGGGCCGGGACACTGAAGCTTTCTTT

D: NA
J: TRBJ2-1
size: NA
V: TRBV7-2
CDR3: CASSLGAGASSYNEQFF
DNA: TGTGCCAGCAGCTTAGGTGCGGGCGCAAGCTCCTACAATGAGCAGTTCTTC

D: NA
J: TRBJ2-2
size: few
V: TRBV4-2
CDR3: CASSQDRQAANTGELFF
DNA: TGTGCCAGCAGCCAAGATCGGCAGGCCGCGAACACCGGGGAGCTGTTTTTT

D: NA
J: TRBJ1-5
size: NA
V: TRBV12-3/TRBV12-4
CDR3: CASSDQKPNQPQHF
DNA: TGTGCCAGCAGTGATCAGAAACCGAATCAGCCCCAGCATTTT

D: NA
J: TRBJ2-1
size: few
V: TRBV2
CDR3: CASSDASLLEQFF
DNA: TGTGCCAGCAGTGACGCTAGTCTTCTTGAGCAGTTCTTC

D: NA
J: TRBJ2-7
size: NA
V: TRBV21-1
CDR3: CASSPDRHHLYEQYF
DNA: TGTGCCAGCAGCCCGGACCGCCATCACCTTTACGAGCAGTACTTC

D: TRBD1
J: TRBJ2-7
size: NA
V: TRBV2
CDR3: CAIPGQENYEQYF
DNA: TGTGCCATCCCGGGACAGGAGAACTACGAGCAGTACTTC

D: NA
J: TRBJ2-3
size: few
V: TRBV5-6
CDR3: CASSLGGVVYTDTQYF
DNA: TGTGCCAGCAGCCTAGGGGGAGTCGTGTACACAGATACGCAGTATTTT

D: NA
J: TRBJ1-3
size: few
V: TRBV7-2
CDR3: CASSLRGGSGNTIYF
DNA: TGTGCCAGCAGCTTAAGAGGCGGCTCTGGAAACACCATATATTTT

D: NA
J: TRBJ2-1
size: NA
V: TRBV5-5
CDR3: CASSSFDEQFF
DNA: TGTGCCAGCAGCTCCTTCGATGAGCAGTTCTTC

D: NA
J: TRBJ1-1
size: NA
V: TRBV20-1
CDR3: CSARGAGRTNTEAFF
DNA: TGCAGTGCCAGGGGTGCGGGCAGAACTAACACTGAAGCTTTCTTT

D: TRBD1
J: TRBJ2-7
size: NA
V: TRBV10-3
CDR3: CAISARTGLNEQYF
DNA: TGTGCCATCAGTGCCCGGACAGGGTTGAACGAGCAGTACTTC

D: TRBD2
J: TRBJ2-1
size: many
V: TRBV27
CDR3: CASSLLAGRIREQFF
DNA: TGTGCCAGCAGTTTATTAGCGGGGAGGATTCGAGAGCAGTTCTTC

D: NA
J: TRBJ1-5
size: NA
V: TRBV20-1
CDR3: CSAKDPNQPQHF
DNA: TGCAGTGCTAAGGACCCCAATCAGCCCCAGCATTTT

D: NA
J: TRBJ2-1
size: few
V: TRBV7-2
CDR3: CASSLTYYNEQFF
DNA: TGTGCCAGCAGCTTAACCTACTACAATGAGCAGTTCTTC

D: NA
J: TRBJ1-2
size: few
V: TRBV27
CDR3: CASSTTVDGVRGYTF
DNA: TGTGCCAGCAGTACAACCGTGGACGGGGTAAGGGGCTACACCTTC

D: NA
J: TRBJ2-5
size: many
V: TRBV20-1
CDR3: CSALTPRETQYF
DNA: TGCAGTGCCCTTACGCCAAGGGAGACCCAGTACTTC

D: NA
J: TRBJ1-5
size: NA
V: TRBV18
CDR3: CASSLQRSNQPQHF
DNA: TGTGCCAGCTCACTACAGCGGAGCAATCAGCCCCAGCATTTT

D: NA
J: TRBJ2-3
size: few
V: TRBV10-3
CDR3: CAISESTRAKTDTQYF
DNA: TGTGCCATCAGTGAGTCGACCAGGGCTAAGACAGATACGCAGTATTTT

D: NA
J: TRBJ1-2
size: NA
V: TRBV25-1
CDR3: CASSESHRAYGYTF
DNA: TGTGCCAGCAGTGAATCTCACAGAGCCTATGGCTACACCTTC

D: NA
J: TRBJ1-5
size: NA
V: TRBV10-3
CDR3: CAIGERGDQPQHF
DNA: TGTGCCATCGGGGAAAGGGGGGATCAGCCCCAGCATTTT

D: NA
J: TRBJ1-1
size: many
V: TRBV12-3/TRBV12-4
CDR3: CASSGVRGAEAFF
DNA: TGTGCCAGCAGTGGGGTCAGGGGCGCTGAAGCTTTCTTT

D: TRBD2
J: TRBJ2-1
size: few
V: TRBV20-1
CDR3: CSAGRWEGQGEQFF
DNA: TGCAGTGCTGGCAGGTGGGAGGGCCAAGGGGAGCAGTTCTTC

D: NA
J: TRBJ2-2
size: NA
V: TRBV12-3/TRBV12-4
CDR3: CASTNQNTGELFF
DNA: TGTGCCAGCACTAACCAGAACACCGGGGAGCTGTTTTTT

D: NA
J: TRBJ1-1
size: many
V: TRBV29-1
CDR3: CSVDLMITEAFF
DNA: TGCAGCGTTGATCTTATGATCACTGAAGCTTTCTTT

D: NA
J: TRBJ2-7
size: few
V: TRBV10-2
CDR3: CASTFQAGYEQYF
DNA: TGCGCCAGCACTTTTCAAGCGGGCTACGAGCAGTACTTC

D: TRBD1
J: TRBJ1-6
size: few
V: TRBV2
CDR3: CASIGGQGTLKNNSPLHF
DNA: TGTGCCAGCATTGGGGGACAGGGTACTCTGAAGAATAATTCACCCCTCCACTTT

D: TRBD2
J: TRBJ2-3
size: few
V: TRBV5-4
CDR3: CASSLREARTDTQYF
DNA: TGTGCCAGCAGCTTGCGGGAGGCCCGCACAGATACGCAGTATTTT

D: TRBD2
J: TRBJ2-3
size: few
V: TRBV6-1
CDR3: CASRGRLAGTTDTQYF
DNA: TGTGCCAGCAGGGGGAGACTAGCGGGGACCACAGATACGCAGTATTTT

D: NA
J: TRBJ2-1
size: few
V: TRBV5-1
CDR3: CASSLSLDNEQFF
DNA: TGCGCCAGCAGCTTGAGCCTCGACAATGAGCAGTTCTTC

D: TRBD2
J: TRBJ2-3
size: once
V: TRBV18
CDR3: CASSPLSGGASDTQYF
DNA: TGTGCCAGCTCACCACTATCCGGGGGGGCATCCGATACGCAGTATTTT

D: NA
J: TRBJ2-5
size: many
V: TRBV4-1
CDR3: CASSQAGKETQYF
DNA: TGCGCCAGCAGCCAAGCTGGTAAAGAGACCCAGTACTTC

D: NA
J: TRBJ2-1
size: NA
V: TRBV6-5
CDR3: CASSYSFLGGNEQFF
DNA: TGTGCCAGCAGTTACTCCTTTCTAGGTGGTAATGAGCAGTTCTTC